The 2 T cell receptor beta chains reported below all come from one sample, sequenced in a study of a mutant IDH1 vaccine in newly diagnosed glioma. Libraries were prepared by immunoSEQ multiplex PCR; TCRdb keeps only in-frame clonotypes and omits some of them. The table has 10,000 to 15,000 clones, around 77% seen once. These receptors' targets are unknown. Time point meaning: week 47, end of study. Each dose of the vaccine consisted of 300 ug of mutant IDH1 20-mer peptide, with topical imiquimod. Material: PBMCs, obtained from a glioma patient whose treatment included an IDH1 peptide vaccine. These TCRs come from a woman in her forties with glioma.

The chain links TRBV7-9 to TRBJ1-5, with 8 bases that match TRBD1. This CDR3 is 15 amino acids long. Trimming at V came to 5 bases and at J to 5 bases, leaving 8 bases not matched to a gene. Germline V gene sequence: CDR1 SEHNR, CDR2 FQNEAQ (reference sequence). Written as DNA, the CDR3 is TGTGCCAGCAGCCCACCGGGACAGGAAGATCAGCCCCAGCATTTT. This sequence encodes CASSPPGQEDQPQHF.

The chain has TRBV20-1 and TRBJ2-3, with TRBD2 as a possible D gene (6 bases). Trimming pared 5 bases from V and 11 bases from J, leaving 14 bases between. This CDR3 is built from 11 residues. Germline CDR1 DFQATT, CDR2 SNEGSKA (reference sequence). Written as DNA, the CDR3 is TGCAGTGCTCACCCGGGACTCGGGCAGTATTTT. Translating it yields CSAHPGLGQYF.